The entry that follows covers one T cell receptor beta chain sequence. Its specificity is unknown. Researchers ran the PCR with 60 Vbeta and 13 Jbeta primers. Only in-frame clones appear in the TCRdb table, and some are missing; sequencing was by immunoSEQ multiplex PCR. The table shows about 170,000 clones, with approximately 80% occurring only once. This entry comes from a study of cytomegalovirus exposure and HLA in healthy donors. General study points: Cytomegalovirus-associated status was assigned to approximately 160 TCR beta chains. Follow-up analysis found HLA locus-dependent TCR association rates, highest for DRB1 and lowest for HLA-C.

V shed 2 bases, J shed 13 bases, and the junction held 14 bases outside the gene matches. CDR3 length: 15 amino acids. Germline assignment: CDR1 KGHSH and CDR2 LQKENI. The V call is TRBV18, the J call TRBJ1-1; 9 positions match TRBD1. The source is a female donor in good health and CMV-seronegative. Material for sequencing was PBMCs. The CDR3 protein is CASSPNAQGAGGVFF. CDR3 sequence (DNA): TGTGCCAGCTCACCAAATGCACAGGGGGCGGGAGGTGTTTTCTTT.